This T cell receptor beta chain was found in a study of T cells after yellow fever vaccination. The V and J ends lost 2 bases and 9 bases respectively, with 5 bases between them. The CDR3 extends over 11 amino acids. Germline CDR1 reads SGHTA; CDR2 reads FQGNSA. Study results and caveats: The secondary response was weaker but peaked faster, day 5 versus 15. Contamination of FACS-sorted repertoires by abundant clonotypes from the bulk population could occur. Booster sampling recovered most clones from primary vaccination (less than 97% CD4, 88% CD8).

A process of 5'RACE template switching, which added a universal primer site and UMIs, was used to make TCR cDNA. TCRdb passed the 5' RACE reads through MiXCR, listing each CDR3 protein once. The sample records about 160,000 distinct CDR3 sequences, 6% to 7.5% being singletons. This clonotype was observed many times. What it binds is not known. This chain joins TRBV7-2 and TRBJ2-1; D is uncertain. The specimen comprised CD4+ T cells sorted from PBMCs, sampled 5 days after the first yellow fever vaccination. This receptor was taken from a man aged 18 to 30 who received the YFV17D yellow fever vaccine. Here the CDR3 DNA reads TGTGCCAGCAGCTTAATAGGTGAGCAGTTCTTC. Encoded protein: CASSLIGEQFF.